These 29 T cell receptor beta chains originate from one sample sequenced in a study of somatic mutations in cytotoxic T cells in rheumatoid arthritis. The assay was immunoSEQ multiplex PCR, and TCRdb's table has in-frame clones only and misses some. Of some 18,000 clones listed, about 83% are singletons. Sequencing was done on a sample of CD8+ T cells sorted from blood. These receptors were obtained from an adult with rheumatoid arthritis.

The rearrangement links TRBV10-3 to TRBJ2-1; 9 bases agree with TRBD2. The CDR3 consists of 21 residues. Germline trimming cut 6 bases from V and 0 bases from J; bases unmatched to any gene: 21. Germline V gene data show CDR1 as ENHRY and CDR2 as SYGVKD. CDR3 nucleotides: TGTGCCATCAGCCCGGGGCTGCGGGGGGGGCTCACTACAAGCTCCTACAATGAGCAGTTCTTC. It yields the protein CAISPGLRGGLTTSSYNEQFF.

The chain combines TRBV7-6 with TRBJ1-1; weak D call: TRBD1 (6 bases). Germline CDR1 reads SGHVS; CDR2 reads FNYEAQ. V was shortened by 5 bases and J by 3 bases, with 16 bases between the two germline ends. The CDR3 has 15 residues. The CDR3 sequence is CASSTLQGLDTEAFF. In DNA, the CDR3 is TGTGCCAGCAGCACTCTACAGGGACTGGACACTGAAGCTTTCTTT.

This clone was found a few times. The CDR3 sequence is CASNNRDSSYEQYF. DNA of the CDR3: TGCGCCAGCAACAACCGGGACAGCTCCTACGAGCAGTACTTC. The genes are TRBV5-1 and TRBJ2-7, with 7 bases fitting TRBD1. This CDR3 region has 14 residues. In germline, CDR1 is SGHRS, CDR2 YFSETQ. Trimming took 6 bases from V and 0 from J; bases not matched to a gene: 6.

The chain combines TRBV30 with TRBJ1-2; weak D call: TRBD1 (6 bases). Germline V CDR1 and CDR2: GTSNPN, SVGIG (reference sequence). V was pared by 5 bases and J by 7 bases, with 17 bases between. The CDR3 loop spans 13 amino acids. The CDR3 protein is CAWGDGQKLGYTF. Here the CDR3 DNA reads TGTGCCTGGGGCGATGGACAGAAACTTGGCTACACCTTC. Full variable domain (missing parts from reference TRBV30 and TRBJ1-2): SQTIHQWPATLVQPVGSPLSLECTVEGTSNPNLYWYRQAAGRGLQLLFYSVGIGQISSEVPQNLSASRPQDRQFILSSKKLLLSDSGFYLCAWGDGQKLGYTFGSGTRLTVV.

The CDR3 spells CSVEDPRDRGLGGNTIYF. Here the CDR3 DNA reads TGCAGCGTTGAAGATCCCCGGGACAGGGGTCTAGGTGGAAACACCATATATTTT. The chain recombines TRBV29-1 with TRBJ1-3, with TRBD1 matching over 10 bases. The CDR3 spans 18 residues. V shed 0 bases and J 3 bases; nucleotides not matched to a gene: 11. The germline V gene encodes CDR1 SQVTM and CDR2 ANQGSEA.

The count of this clone is one. Other DNA sequences in this specimen translate into the identical CDR3. The chain combines TRBV9 with TRBJ2-3; D gene ambiguous. The CDR3 consists of 12 residues. Trimming removed 0 bases from V and 6 bases from J, with 5 bases in between. Germline lookup yields CDR1 SGDLS and CDR2 YYNGEE. The CDR3 spells CASSVGRDTQYF. For the CDR3, the DNA is TGTGCCAGCAGCGTAGGACGGGATACGCAGTATTTT.

The chain links TRBV11-3 to TRBJ2-3; 7 positions agree with TRBD2. V was clipped by 3 bases and J by 4 bases; unmatched bases: 7. Germline values: CDR1 SGHNT, CDR2 YENEEA. The CDR3 is made up of 15 amino acids. The CDR3: CASSFGGGDSDTQYF. CDR3 sequence (DNA): TGTGCCAGCAGCTTCGGTGGGGGGGACTCAGATACGCAGTATTTT. Based on the CDR3 plus reference TRBV11-3 and TRBJ2-3, the full variable domain is EAGVVQSPRYKIIEKKQPVAFWCNPISGHNTLYWYLQNLGQGPELLIRYENEEAVDDSQLPKDRFSAERLKGVDSTLKIQPAELGDSAVYLCASSFGGGDSDTQYFGPGTRLTVL.

The rearrangement links TRBV19 to TRBJ2-1; tentative D call: TRBD1 (6 bases). Germline V gene sequence: CDR1 LNHDA, CDR2 SQIVND (reference sequence). The CDR3 is 17 amino acids. With 5 bases removed from V and 0 bases from J, the gap between germline ends came to 17 bases. The CDR3 nucleotides are TGTGCCAGTAGTGTCCCAGGGGCGGTAGCCTCCTACAATGAGCAGTTCTTC. This codes for CASSVPGAVASYNEQFF.

The gene calls are TRBV6-1 and TRBJ2-1, with D unclear. Germline CDR1 MNHNS, CDR2 SASEGT. CDR3 size: 13 residues. V shed 4 bases and J shed 9 bases, with 13 bases lying between them. The CDR3 coding sequence is TGTGCCAGCAGTGTCGATGGTTTGCGTGAGCAGTTCTTC. It specifies CASSVDGLREQFF.

The chain couples TRBV4-1 to TRBJ1-1; D perhaps matches TRBD1 (5 bases). Trimming removed 0 bases from V and 11 bases from J, with 13 bases in between. Germline CDR1 reads MGHRA; CDR2 reads YSYEKL. CDR3 size: 13 residues. This chain's CDR3 is CASSQDRGRDAFF. CDR3 nucleotide sequence: TGCGCCAGCAGCCAAGATCGGGGCAGGGACGCTTTCTTT.

The J gene is TRBJ1-2, the V gene TRBV7-3; D is uncertain. There are 14 residues in the CDR3. V shed 5 bases and J shed 4 bases, with 14 bases lying between them. CDR1 and CDR2 from the germline V gene are SGHTA and FQGTGA. The CDR3 here is CASSPNLPGYGYTF. DNA for the CDR3: TGTGCCAGCAGCCCCAATTTGCCAGGCTATGGCTACACCTTC.

This clone was picked up one time. The chain recombines TRBV7-9 with TRBJ1-2; D is undetermined. The CDR3 runs 14 residues. V dropped 10 bases and J dropped 6 bases, with 21 bases sitting between them. Germline V lookup: CDR1 SEHNR, CDR2 FQNEAQ (reference sequence). The CDR3 loop is CAILKGKTLDGYTF. The CDR3 DNA is TGTGCCATTTTAAAGGGAAAGACTCTGGATGGCTACACCTTC.

This chain links TRBV7-9 with TRBJ2-1; D not certain. The length of the CDR3 is 17 residues. CDR1 is SEHNR and CDR2 is FQNEAQ in the germline V gene (reference sequence). Trimming pared 5 bases from V and 0 bases from J, leaving 17 bases between. DNA for the CDR3: TGTGCCAGCAGCCGTCCCCGAGATCAAAGCTCCTACAATGAGCAGTTCTTC. Its translation is CASSRPRDQSSYNEQFF.

This sequence joins TRBV11-2 and TRBJ2-1, with 9 bases identical to TRBD1. The CDR3 extends over 13 amino acids. V dropped 3 bases and J dropped 8; count of bases not matched to a gene: 2. The germline V gene encodes CDR1 SGHAT and CDR2 FQNNGV. In DNA form, the CDR3 reads TGTGCCAGCAGCTTGGGACAGGGAGATGAGCAGTTCTTC. This codes for CASSLGQGDEQFF.

This chain joins TRBV11-2 and TRBJ2-7, with TRBD1 identical over 7 bases. J gave up 2 bases and V 3 bases, and 7 bases lay outside the gene matches. Looked up from germline, CDR1 is SGHAT and CDR2 is FQNNGV. The CDR3 consists of 15 residues. The CDR3 sequence is CASSFHTGQTYEQYF. The CDR3 DNA sequence: TGTGCCAGCAGCTTTCACACGGGACAGACCTACGAGCAGTACTTC.

The genes are TRBV10-3 and TRBJ2-7, with 9 bases aligning to TRBD1. J gave up 4 bases and V 6 bases, and 10 bases lay outside the gene matches. The germline CDR1 and CDR2 sequences are ENHRY and SYGVKD. This CDR3 is 15 amino acids long. CDR3 sequence (DNA): TGTGCCATCAGGCAGACGGGACAGGGTTTTTACGAGCAGTACTTC. It codes for CAIRQTGQGFYEQYF.

The V gene is TRBV5-1, the J gene TRBJ2-7, with D unclear. Trimming shortened V by 0 bases and J by 2 bases, and 6 bases separated the two germline ends. This CDR3 is 13 amino acids long. Germline CDR1 is SGHRS and CDR2 is YFSETQ. The CDR3 region has the DNA TGCGCCAGCAGCTTGGAACAGACCTACGAGCAGTACTTC. Protein product: CASSLEQTYEQYF. Filled out from reference TRBV5-1 and TRBJ2-7, the complete variable domain reads KAGVTQTPRYLIKTRGQQVTLSCSPISGHRSVSWYQQTPGQGLQFLFEYFSETQRNKGNFPGRFSGRQFSNSRSEMNVSTLELGDSALYLCASSLEQTYEQYFGPGTRLTVT.

V and J are TRBV5-6 and TRBJ2-7; TRBD1 aligns across 8 bases. J lost 3 bases, V lost 4 bases, and 18 bases had no gene match. The CDR3 extends over 18 amino acids. Germline V gene sequence: CDR1 SGHDT, CDR2 YYEEEE. The CDR3 reads CASSPQGAGFMTNYEQYF. The DNA of the CDR3 is TGTGCCAGCAGCCCCCAGGGGGCAGGGTTTATGACCAACTACGAGCAGTACTTC.

The J gene is TRBJ2-7, the V gene TRBV11-1; 7 positions match TRBD1. V gave up 5 bases and J gave up 2 bases; unmatched junction bases: 6. The CDR3 has 14 amino acids. Germline V lookup: CDR1 SGHAT, CDR2 FQDESV (reference sequence). The CDR3 sequence: CASSPGQNTYEQYF. DNA for the CDR3: TGTGCCAGCAGCCCGGGACAGAATACCTACGAGCAGTACTTC.

This chain joins TRBV18 and TRBJ2-5; TRBD2 is a possible D gene (6 bases). The germline V gene has CDR1 KGHSH and CDR2 LQKENI. Trimming took off 5 bases at V and 5 bases at J, with 24 bases between the two ends. The CDR3 totals 17 residues. The CDR3 protein is CASSWGDDLKLEETQYF. The CDR3 coding sequence is TGTGCCAGCTCATGGGGGGACGACCTTAAATTGGAGGAGACCCAGTACTTC.

This clone was picked up a small number of times. The J gene is TRBJ1-1, the V gene TRBV5-1; D is undetermined. The germline V gene encodes CDR1 SGHRS and CDR2 YFSETQ. Trimming pared 4 bases from V and 4 bases from J, leaving 14 bases between. CDR3 length: 14 residues. CDR3 amino acids: CASSLGRYPTEAFF. The CDR3 DNA reads TGCGCCAGCAGCCTGGGGAGATACCCCACTGAAGCTTTCTTT. The full variable domain, completed using reference TRBV5-1 and TRBJ1-1, is KAGVTQTPRYLIKTRGQQVTLSCSPISGHRSVSWYQQTPGQGLQFLFEYFSETQRNKGNFPGRFSGRQFSNSRSEMNVSTLELGDSALYLCASSLGRYPTEAFFGQGTRLTVV.

This chain joins TRBV7-9 and TRBJ2-7, with D hard to call. V gave up 5 bases and J gave up 0 bases, with 2 bases separating them. This CDR3 spans 11 amino acids. In germline, CDR1 is SEHNR, CDR2 FQNEAQ (reference sequence). The CDR3 coding sequence is TGTGCCAGCAGCGTCTCCTACGAGCAGTACTTC. Translating it yields CASSVSYEQYF.

This clone was counted once. The chain has TRBV13 and TRBJ1-1; D is perhaps TRBD1 (6 bases). CDR3 length: 13 residues. V was clipped by 1 base and J by 6 bases, with 9 bases between them. Germline lookup yields CDR1 PRHDT and CDR2 FYEKMQ (reference sequence). For the CDR3, the DNA is TGTGCCAGCAGCTTAGCGGGGGCGCCTGAAGCTTTCTTT. This codes for CASSLAGAPEAFF.

The genes are TRBV7-9 and TRBJ2-1; 7 bases line up with TRBD1. This CDR3 has 15 amino acids. Unmatched junction bases numbered 9, after V lost 5 bases and J lost 5 bases. CDR1 and CDR2 from the germline V gene are SEHNR and FQNEAQ (reference sequence). CDR3 DNA: TGTGCCAGCAGCCGTGAAGGGGGCGCTGACAATGAGCAGTTCTTC. This encodes CASSREGGADNEQFF.

This CDR3 reads CASSFQRGGRSDTQYF. The CDR3 DNA reads as TGTGCCAGCAGCTTCCAGCGGGGGGGCCGGTCAGATACGCAGTATTTT. The V call is TRBV11-2, the J call TRBJ2-3, with TRBD2 matching 10 bases. V lost 3 bases, J lost 4 bases, and 7 bases stayed unmatched. The germline gives CDR1 SGHAT, CDR2 FQNNGV. The length of the CDR3 is 16 residues.

V gene TRBV27 combines with J gene TRBJ2-3; possible D gene TRBD2, 5 bases. The V and J ends lost 7 bases and 14 bases respectively, with 19 bases between them. The CDR3 is 12 residues long. Germline V lookup: CDR1 MNHEY, CDR2 SMNVEV (reference sequence). CDR3 region: CASTTSGELRYF. The CDR3 region has the DNA TGTGCCAGCACCACATCCGGGGAGCTCAGGTATTTT.

This chain connects TRBV9 to TRBJ2-1, with 9 bases that match TRBD1. CDR3 length: 16 amino acids. V shed 3 bases and J 9 bases; nucleotides not matched to a gene: 13. In germline, CDR1 is SGDLS, CDR2 YYNGEE. This CDR3 is CASSAPTGGVFGEQFF. The CDR3, as DNA: TGTGCCAGCAGCGCCCCGACAGGGGGTGTGTTTGGTGAGCAGTTCTTC.

The chain links TRBV4-1 to TRBJ2-5; D not resolved. V lost 1 base to trimming and J lost 2 bases, with 11 bases between them. The germline V gene encodes CDR1 MGHRA and CDR2 YSYEKL. This CDR3 is built from 15 residues. CDR3 nucleotides: TGCGCCAGCAGCCAAGCCTCTCGCAGTCAAGAGACCCAGTACTTC. It specifies CASSQASRSQETQYF.

The chain recombines TRBV7-9 with TRBJ2-5, with D tentatively TRBD2 (5 bases). Germline V lookup: CDR1 SEHNR, CDR2 FQNEAQ (reference sequence). The CDR3 is 17 residues long. V gave up 5 bases and J gave up 1 base, with 20 bases separating them. The CDR3 region is CASSPRAGWVGQETQYF. CDR3 nucleotides: TGTGCCAGCAGCCCTAGGGCGGGTTGGGTCGGCCAAGAGACCCAGTACTTC.